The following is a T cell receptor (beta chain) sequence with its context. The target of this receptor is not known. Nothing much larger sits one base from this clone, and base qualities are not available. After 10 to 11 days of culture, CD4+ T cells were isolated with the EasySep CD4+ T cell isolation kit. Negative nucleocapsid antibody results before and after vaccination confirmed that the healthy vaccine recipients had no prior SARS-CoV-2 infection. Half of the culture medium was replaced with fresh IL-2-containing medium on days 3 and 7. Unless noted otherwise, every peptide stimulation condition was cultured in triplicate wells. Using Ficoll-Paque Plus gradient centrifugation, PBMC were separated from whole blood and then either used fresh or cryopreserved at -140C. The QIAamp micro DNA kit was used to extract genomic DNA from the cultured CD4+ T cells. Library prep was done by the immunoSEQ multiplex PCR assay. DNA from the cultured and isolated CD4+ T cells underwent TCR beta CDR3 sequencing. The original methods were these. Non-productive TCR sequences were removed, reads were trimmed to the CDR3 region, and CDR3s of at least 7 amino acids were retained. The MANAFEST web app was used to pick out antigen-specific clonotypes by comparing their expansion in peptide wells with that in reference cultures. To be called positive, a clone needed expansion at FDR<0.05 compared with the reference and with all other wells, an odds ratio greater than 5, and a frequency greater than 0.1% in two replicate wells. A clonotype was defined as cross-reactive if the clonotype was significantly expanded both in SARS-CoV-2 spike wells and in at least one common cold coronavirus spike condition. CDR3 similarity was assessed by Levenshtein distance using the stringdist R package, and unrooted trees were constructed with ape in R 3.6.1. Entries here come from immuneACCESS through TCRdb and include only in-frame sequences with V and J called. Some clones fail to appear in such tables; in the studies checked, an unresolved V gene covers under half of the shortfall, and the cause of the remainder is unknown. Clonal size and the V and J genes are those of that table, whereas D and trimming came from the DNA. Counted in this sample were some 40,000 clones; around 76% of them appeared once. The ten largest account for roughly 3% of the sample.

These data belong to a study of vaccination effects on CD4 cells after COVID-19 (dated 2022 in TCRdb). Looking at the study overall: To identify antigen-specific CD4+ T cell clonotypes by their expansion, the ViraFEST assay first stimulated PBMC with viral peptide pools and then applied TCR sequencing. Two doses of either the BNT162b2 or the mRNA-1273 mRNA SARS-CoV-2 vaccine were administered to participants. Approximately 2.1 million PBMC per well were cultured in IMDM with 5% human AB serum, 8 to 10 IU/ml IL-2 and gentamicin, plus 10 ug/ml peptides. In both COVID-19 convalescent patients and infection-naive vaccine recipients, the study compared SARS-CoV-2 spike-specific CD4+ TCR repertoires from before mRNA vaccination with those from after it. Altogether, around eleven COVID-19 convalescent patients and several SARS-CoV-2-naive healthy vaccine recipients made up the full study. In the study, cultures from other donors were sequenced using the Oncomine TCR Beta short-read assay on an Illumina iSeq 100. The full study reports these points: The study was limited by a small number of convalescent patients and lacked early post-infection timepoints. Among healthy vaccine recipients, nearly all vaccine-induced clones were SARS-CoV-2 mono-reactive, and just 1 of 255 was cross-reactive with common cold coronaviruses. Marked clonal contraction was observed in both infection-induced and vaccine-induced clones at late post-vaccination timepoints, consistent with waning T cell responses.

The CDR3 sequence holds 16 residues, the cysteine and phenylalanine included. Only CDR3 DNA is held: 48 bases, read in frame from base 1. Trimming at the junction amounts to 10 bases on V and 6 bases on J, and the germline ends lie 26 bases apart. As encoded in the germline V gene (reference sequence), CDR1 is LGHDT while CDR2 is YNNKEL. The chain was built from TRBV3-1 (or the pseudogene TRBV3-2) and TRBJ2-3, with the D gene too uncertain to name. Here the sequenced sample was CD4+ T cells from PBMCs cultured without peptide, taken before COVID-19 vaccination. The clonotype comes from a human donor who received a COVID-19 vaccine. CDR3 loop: CANYTLDGTEMDTQYF. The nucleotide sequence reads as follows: TGTGCCAACTATACCCTAGACGGCACGGAGATGGATACGCAGTATTTT.